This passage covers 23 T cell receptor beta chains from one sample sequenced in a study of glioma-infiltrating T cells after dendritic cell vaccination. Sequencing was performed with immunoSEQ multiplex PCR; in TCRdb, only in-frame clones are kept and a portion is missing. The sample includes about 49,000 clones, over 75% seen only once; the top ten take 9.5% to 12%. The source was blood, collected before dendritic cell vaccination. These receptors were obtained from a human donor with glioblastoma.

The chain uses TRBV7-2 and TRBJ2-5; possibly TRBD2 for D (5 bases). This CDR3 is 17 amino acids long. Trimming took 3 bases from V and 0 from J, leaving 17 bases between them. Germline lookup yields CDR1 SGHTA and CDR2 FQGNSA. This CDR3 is CASSLITGGSYQETQYF. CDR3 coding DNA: TGTGCCAGCAGCTTGATAACGGGCGGGTCGTACCAAGAGACCCAGTACTTC.

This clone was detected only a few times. In DNA form, the CDR3 reads TGTGCCAGCAGTACGATGACTGAGACTGAAGCTTTCTTT. It codes for CASSTMTETEAFF. The chain has TRBV6-1 and TRBJ1-1; D is unclear. CDR3 length equals 13 residues. Germline-derived CDR1 and CDR2 are MNHNS and SASEGT. V lost 5 bases and J lost 5, with 12 bases in between.

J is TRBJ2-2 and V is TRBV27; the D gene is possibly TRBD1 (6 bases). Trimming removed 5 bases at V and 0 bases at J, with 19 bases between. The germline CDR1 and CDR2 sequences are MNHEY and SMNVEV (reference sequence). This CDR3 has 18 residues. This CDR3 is CASSRYRAPASNTGELFF. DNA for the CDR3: TGTGCCAGCAGTAGATACAGGGCCCCAGCTTCGAACACCGGGGAGCTGTTTTTT.

The CDR3 loop reads CASSLGPRDSDTQYF. CDR3 DNA sequence: TGCGCCAGCAGCTTGGGGCCTCGGGACTCGGATACGCAGTATTTT. The chain has TRBV5-1 and TRBJ2-3; perhaps TRBD2 as D (6 bases). V was cut by 0 bases and J by 6 bases, with 14 bases left in between. This CDR3 has 15 residues. Germline lookup yields CDR1 SGHRS and CDR2 YFSETQ. Combining the CDR3 with reference TRBV5-1 and TRBJ2-3 gives the whole variable domain KAGVTQTPRYLIKTRGQQVTLSCSPISGHRSVSWYQQTPGQGLQFLFEYFSETQRNKGNFPGRFSGRQFSNSRSEMNVSTLELGDSALYLCASSLGPRDSDTQYFGPGTRLTVL.

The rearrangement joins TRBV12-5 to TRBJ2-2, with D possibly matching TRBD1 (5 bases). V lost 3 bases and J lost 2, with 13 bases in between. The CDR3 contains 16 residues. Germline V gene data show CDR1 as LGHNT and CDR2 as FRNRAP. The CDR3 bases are TGTGCTAGTGGTTTAAGAACAGGTCTTAACACCGGGGAGCTGTTTTTT. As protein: CASGLRTGLNTGELFF.

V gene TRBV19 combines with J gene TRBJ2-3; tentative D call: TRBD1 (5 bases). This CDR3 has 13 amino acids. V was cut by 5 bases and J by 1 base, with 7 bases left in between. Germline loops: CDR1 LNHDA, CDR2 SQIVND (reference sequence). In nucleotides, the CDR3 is TGTGCCAGTAGTGGCAGGGGCACAGATACGCAGTATTTT. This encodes CASSGRGTDTQYF.

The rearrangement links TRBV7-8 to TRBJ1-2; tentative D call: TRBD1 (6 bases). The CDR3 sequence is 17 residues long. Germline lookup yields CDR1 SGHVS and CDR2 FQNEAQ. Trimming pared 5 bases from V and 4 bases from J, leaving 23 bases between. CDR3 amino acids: CASSPQGGHRGGYGYTF. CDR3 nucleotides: TGTGCCAGCAGCCCTCAAGGCGGGCACCGAGGGGGCTATGGCTACACCTTC.

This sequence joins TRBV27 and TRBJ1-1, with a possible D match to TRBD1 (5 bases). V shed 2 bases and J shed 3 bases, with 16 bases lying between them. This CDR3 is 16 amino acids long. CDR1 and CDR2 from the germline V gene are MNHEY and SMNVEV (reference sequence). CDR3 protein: CASSLVLVRGDTEAFF. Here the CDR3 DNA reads TGTGCCAGCAGTTTAGTGTTGGTAAGGGGTGACACTGAAGCTTTCTTT.

This CDR3 reads CALLRGSGTSGRGGEQYF. In DNA form, the CDR3 reads TGTGCCTTGCTCAGGGGGAGCGGGACTAGCGGGAGAGGGGGCGAGCAGTACTTC. The rearrangement links TRBV30 to TRBJ2-7; 14 bases map to TRBD2. The ends lost 7 bases at V and 6 bases at J; junction bases unmatched: 20. CDR3 length equals 18 residues. Germline values: CDR1 GTSNPN, CDR2 SVGIG (reference sequence).

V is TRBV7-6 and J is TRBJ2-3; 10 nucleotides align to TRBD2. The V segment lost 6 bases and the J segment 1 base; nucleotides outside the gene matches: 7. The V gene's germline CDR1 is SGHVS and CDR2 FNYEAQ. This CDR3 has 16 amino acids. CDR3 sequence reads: CASSRTSGMGTDTQYF. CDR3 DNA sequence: TGTGCCAGCAGTAGGACTAGCGGCATGGGCACAGATACGCAGTATTTT.

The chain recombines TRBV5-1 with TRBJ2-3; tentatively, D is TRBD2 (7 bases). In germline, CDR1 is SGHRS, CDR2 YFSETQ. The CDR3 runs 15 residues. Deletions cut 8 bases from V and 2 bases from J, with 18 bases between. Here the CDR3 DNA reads TGCGCCAGTAGGGGGGGCATCAGGGACACAGATACGCAGTATTTT. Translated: CASRGGIRDTDTQYF.

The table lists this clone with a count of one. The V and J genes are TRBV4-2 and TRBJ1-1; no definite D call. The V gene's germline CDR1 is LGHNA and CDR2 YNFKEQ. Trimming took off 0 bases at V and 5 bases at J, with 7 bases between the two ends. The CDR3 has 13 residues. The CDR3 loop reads CASSQEAGTEAFF. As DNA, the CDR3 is TGTGCCAGCAGCCAAGAGGCCGGGACTGAAGCTTTCTTT.

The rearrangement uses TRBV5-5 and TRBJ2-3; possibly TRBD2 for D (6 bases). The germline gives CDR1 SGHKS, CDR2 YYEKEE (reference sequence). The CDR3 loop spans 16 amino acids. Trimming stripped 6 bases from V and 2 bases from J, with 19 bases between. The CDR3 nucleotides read TGTGCCAGCAACCTAGGATGGGGACTTGTCACAGATACGCAGTATTTT. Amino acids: CASNLGWGLVTDTQYF.

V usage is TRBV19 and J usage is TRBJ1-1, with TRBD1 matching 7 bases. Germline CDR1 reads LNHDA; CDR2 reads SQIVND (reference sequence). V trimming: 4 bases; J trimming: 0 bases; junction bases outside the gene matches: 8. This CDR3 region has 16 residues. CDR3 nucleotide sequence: TGTGCCAGTAGTACCAGACAGGGAAACATGAACACTGAAGCTTTCTTT. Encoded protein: CASSTRQGNMNTEAFF.

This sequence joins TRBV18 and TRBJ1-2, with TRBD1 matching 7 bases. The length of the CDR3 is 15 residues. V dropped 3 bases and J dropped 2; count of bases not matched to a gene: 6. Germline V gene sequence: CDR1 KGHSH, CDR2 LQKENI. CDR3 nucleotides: TGTGCCAGCTCACCGATACCGGGACAGAACTATGGCTACACCTTC. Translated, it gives CASSPIPGQNYGYTF.

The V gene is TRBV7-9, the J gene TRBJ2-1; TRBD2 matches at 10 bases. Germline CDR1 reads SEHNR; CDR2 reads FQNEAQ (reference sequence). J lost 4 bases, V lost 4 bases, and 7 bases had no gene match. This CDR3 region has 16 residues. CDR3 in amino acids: CASSSYGLADYNEQFF. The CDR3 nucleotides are TGTGCCAGCAGCTCCTATGGACTAGCGGATTACAATGAGCAGTTCTTC. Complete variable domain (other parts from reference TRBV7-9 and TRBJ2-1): DTGVSQNPRHKITKRGQNVTFRCDPISEHNRLYWYRQTLGQGPEFLTYFQNEAQLEKSRLLSDRFSAERPKGSFSTLEIQRTEQGDSAMYLCASSSYGLADYNEQFFGPGTRLTVL.

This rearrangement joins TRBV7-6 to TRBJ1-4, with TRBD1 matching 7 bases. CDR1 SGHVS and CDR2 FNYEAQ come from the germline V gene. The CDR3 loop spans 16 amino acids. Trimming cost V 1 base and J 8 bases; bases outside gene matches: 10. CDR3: CASSLESGQRYEKLFF. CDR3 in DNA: TGTGCCAGCAGCTTAGAGTCGGGACAGAGATACGAAAAACTGTTTTTT. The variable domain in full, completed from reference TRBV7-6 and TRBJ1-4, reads GAGVSQSPRYKVTKRGQDVALRCDPISGHVSLYWYRQALGQGPEFLTYFNYEAQQDKSGLPNDRFSAERPEGSISTLTIQRTEQRDSAMYRCASSLESGQRYEKLFFGSGTQLSVL.

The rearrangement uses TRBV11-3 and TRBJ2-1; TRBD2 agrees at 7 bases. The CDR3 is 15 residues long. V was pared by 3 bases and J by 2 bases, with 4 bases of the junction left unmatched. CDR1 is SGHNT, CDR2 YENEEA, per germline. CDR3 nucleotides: TGTGCCAGCAGCTTGGGGGGGTATACCTACAATGAGCAGTTCTTC. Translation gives CASSLGGYTYNEQFF.

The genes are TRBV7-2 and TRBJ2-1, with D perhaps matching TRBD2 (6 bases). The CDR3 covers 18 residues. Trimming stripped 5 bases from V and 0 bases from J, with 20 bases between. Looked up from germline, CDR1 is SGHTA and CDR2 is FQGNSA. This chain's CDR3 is CASSPLPGLRTSYNEQFF. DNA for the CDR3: TGTGCCAGCAGCCCACTCCCGGGACTCCGGACCTCCTACAATGAGCAGTTCTTC. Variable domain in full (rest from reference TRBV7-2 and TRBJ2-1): GAGVSQSPSNKVTEKGKDVELRCDPISGHTALYWYRQSLGQGLEFLIYFQGNSAPDKSGLPSDRFSAERTGGSVSTLTIQRTQQEDSAVYLCASSPLPGLRTSYNEQFFGPGTRLTVL.

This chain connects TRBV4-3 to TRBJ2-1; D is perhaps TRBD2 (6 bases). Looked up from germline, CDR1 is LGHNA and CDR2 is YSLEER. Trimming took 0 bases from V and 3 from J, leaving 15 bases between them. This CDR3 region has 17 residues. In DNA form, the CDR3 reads TGCGCCAGCAGCCAAGATGTTTGGCGGGATCGCTACAATGAGCAGTTCTTC. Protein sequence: CASSQDVWRDRYNEQFF.

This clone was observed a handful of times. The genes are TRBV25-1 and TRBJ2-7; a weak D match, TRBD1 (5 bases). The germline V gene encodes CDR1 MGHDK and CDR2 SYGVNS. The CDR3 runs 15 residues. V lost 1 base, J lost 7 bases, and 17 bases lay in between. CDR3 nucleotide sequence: TGTGCCAGCAGTGAATCCCCCCGCAGGGTCGGGGAGCAGTACTTC. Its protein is CASSESPRRVGEQYF.

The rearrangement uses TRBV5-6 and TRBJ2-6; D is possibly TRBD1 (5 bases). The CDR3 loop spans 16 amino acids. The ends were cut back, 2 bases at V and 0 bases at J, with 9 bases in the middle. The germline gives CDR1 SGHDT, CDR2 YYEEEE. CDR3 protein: CASSFRGNSGANVLTF. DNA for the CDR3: TGTGCCAGCAGCTTTAGGGGAAACTCTGGGGCCAACGTCCTGACTTTC.

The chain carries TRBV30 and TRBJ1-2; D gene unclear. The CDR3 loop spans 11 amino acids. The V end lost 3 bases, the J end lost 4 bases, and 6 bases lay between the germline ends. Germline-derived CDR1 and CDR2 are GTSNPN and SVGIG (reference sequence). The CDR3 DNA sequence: TGTGCCTGGAGAGACTCCTATGGCTACACCTTC. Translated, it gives CAWRDSYGYTF.